What follows are 2 T cell receptor beta chains derived from one specimen sequenced in a study of metastatic and nonmetastatic thyroid tumors. Ahead of thyroid surgery, no patient had received treatment of any kind. TCRdb re-called clones from the PCR reads using MiXCR. This repertoire shows some 20,000 clones, approximately 24% found once; its top ten account for more than 5.5%. The sequenced sample was tumor tissue. The source is a female donor with papillary thyroid cancer or a benign thyroid nodule (not recorded which). Some clones in this sample may be carry-over from other donors' samples.

The chain uses TRBV12-3 or TRBV12-4 and TRBJ2-1; 8 nucleotides line up with TRBD2. Germline trimming cut 7 bases from V and 8 bases from J; bases unmatched to any gene: 13. The CDR3 runs 15 residues. The CDR3 loop is CASNNRRGGRHEQFF. The CDR3 region has the DNA TGTGCCAGCAACAACAGGCGTGGCGGGAGGCATGAGCAGTTCTTC.

Many counts were recorded for this clone. The gene calls are TRBV18 and TRBJ2-5; 8 nucleotides line up with TRBD1. J lost 7 bases, V lost 2 bases, and 3 bases had no gene match. The CDR3 covers 13 residues. Germline V CDR1 and CDR2: KGHSH, LQKENI. The CDR3 region is CASSPTQGGTQYF. The CDR3 bases are TGTGCCAGCTCACCAACACAGGGGGGGACCCAGTACTTC.